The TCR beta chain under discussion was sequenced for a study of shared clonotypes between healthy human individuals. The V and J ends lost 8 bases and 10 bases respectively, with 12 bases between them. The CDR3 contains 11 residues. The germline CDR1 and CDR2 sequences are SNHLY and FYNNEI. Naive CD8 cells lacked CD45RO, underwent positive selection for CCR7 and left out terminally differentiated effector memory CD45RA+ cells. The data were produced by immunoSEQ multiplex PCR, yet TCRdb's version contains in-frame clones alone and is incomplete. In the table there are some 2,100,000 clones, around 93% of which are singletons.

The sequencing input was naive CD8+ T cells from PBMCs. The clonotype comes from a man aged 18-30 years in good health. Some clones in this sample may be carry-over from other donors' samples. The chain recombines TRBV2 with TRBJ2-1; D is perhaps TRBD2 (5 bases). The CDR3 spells CASGSGGEQFF. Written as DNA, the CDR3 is TGTGCCAGCGGCAGCGGCGGGGAGCAGTTCTTC.